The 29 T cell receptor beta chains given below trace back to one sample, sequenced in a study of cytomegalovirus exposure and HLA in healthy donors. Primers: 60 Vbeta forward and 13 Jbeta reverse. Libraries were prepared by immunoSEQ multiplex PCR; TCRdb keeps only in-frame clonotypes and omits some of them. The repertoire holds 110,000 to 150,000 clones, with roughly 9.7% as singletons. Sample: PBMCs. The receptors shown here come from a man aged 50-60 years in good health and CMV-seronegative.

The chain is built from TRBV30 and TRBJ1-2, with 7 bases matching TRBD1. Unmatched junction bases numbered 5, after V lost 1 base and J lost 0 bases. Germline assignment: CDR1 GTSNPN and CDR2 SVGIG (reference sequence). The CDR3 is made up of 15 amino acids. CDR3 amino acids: CAWSEGQEANYGYTF. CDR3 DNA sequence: TGTGCCTGGAGTGAAGGACAGGAAGCTAACTATGGCTACACCTTC.

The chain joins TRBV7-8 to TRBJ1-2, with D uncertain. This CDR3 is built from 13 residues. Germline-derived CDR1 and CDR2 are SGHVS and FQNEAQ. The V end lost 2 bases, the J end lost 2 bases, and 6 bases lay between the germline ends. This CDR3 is CASSLTENYGYTF. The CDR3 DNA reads TGTGCCAGCAGCTTAACGGAGAACTATGGCTACACCTTC.

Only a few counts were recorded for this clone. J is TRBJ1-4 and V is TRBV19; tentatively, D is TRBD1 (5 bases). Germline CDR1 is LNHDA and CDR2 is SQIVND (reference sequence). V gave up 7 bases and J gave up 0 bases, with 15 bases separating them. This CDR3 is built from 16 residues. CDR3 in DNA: TGTGCCAGTAATGGCCCAGGGACTGCAACTAATGAAAAACTGTTTTTT. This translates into CASNGPGTATNEKLFF.

DNA for the CDR3: TGTGCCAGCAGCCAGGGGTGGACTGAAGCTTTCTTT. Protein product: CASSQGWTEAFF. The chain employs TRBV7-8 and TRBJ1-1; perhaps TRBD1 as D (6 bases). In germline, CDR1 is SGHVS, CDR2 FQNEAQ. V was clipped by 5 bases and J by 5 bases, with 9 bases between them. This CDR3 spans 12 amino acids.

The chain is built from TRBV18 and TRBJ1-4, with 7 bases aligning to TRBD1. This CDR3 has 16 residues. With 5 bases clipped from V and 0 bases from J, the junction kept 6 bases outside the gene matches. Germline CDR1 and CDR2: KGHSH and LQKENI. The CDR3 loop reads CASSADRASTNEKLFF. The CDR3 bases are TGTGCCAGCTCAGCTGACAGGGCCTCAACTAATGAAAAACTGTTTTTT.

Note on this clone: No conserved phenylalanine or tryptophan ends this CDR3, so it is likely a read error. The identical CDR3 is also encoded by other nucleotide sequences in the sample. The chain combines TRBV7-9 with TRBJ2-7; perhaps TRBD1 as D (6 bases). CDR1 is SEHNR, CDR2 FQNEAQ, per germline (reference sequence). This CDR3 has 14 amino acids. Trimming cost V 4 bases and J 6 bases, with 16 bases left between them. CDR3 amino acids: CASSSDRSGREQYL. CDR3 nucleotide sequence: TGTGCCAGCAGCTCAGACAGGTCGGGGCGCGAGCAGTACCTC.

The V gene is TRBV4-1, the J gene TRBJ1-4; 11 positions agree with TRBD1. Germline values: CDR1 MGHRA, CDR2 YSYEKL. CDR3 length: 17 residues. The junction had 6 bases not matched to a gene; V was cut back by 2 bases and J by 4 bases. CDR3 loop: CASSQSPGQGVNEKLFF. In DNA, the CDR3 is TGCGCCAGCAGCCAATCTCCGGGACAGGGGGTTAATGAAAAACTGTTTTTT.

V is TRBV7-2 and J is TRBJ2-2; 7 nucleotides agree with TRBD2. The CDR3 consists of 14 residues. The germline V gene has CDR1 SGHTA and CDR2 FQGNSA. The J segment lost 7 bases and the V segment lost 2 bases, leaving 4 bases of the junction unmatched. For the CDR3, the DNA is TGTGCCAGCAGCTTATTAAGGGAGGGCGGGGAGCTGTTTTTT. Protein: CASSLLREGGELFF. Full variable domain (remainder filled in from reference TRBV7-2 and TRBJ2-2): GAGVSQSPSNKVTEKGKDVELRCDPISGHTALYWYRQSLGQGLEFLIYFQGNSAPDKSGLPSDRFSAERTGGSVSTLTIQRTQQEDSAVYLCASSLLREGGELFFGEGSRLTVL.

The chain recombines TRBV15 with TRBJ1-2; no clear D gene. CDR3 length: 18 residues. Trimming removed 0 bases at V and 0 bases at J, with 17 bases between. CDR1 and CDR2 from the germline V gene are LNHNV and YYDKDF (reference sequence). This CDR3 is CATSRDHTSSGANYGYTF. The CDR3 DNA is TGTGCCACCAGCAGAGATCATACCTCGTCCGGAGCTAACTATGGCTACACCTTC. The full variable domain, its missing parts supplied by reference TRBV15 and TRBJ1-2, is DAMVIQNPRYQVTQFGKPVTLSCSQTLNHNVMYWYQQKSSQAPKLLFHYYDKDFNNEADTPDNFQSRRPNTSFCFLDIRSPGLGDTAMYLCATSRDHTSSGANYGYTFGSGTRLTVV.

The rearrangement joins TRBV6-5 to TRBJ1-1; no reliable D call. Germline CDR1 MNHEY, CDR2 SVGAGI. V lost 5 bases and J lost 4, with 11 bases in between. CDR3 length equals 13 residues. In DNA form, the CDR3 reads TGTGCCAGCAGTCTCGGGGTAGTCACTGAAGCTTTCTTT. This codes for CASSLGVVTEAFF.

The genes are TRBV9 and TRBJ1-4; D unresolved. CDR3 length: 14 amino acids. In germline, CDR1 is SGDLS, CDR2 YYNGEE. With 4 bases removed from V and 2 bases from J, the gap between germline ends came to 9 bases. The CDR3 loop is CASSPQTTNEKLFF. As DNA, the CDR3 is TGTGCCAGCAGCCCTCAGACTACTAATGAAAAACTGTTTTTT.

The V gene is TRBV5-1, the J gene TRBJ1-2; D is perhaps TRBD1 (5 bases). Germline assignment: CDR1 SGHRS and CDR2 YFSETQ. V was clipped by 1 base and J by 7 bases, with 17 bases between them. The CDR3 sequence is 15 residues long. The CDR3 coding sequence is TGCGCCAGCAGCTTGTCCGCAGGGAGGCAAGGTGGCTACACCTTC. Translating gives CASSLSAGRQGGYTF.

The CDR3 DNA reads as TGTGCCACCAGCAGAGAGGGCAGGCCTGGAAACACCATATATTTT. It specifies CATSREGRPGNTIYF. The genes are TRBV15 and TRBJ1-3, with D hard to call. The CDR3 sequence is 15 residues long. Trimming removed 0 bases at V and 2 bases at J, with 8 bases between. Germline CDR1 is LNHNV and CDR2 is YYDKDF (reference sequence).

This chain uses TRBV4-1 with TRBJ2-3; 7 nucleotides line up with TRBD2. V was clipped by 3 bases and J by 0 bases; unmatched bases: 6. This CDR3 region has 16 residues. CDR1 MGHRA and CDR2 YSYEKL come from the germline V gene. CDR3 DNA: TGCGCCAGCAGCCAGCGCGTGGGGGGGAGCACAGATACGCAGTATTTT. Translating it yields CASSQRVGGSTDTQYF.

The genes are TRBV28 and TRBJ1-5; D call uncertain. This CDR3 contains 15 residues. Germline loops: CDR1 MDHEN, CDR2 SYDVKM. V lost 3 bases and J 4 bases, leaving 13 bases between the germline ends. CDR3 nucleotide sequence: TGTGCCAGCAGTTTGGGGTCGGCGGGGAATCAGCCCCAGCATTTT. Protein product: CASSLGSAGNQPQHF.

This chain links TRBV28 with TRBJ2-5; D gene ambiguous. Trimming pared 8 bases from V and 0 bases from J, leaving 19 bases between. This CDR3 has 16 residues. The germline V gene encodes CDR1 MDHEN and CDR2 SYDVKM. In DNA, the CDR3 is TGTGCCAGCTTCCCCGCCCTGCACGAGTACCAAGAGACCCAGTACTTC. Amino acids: CASFPALHEYQETQYF.

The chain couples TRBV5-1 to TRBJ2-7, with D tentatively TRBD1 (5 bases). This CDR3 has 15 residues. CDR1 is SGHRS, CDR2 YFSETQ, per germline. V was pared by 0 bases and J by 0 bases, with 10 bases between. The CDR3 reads CASSLEARDSYEQYF. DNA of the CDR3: TGCGCCAGCAGCTTGGAGGCCAGGGACTCCTACGAGCAGTACTTC.

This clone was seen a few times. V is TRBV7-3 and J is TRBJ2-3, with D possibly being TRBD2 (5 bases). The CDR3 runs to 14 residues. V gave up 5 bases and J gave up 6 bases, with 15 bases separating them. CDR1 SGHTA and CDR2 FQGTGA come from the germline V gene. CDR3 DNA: TGTGCCAGCAGCCTAGACTCCCGAGGGGATACGCAGTATTTT. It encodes CASSLDSRGDTQYF. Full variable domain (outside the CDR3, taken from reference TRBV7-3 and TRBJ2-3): GAGVSQTPSNKVTEKGKYVELRCDPISGHTALYWYRQSLGQGPEFLIYFQGTGAADDSGLPNDRFFAVRPEGSVSTLKIQRTERGDSAVYLCASSLDSRGDTQYFGPGTRLTVL.

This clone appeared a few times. CDR3 DNA sequence: TGTGCCAGCAGTTACCGGGCGGGGGGGGTCACAGATACGCAGTATTTT. Its translation is CASSYRAGGVTDTQYF. This chain connects TRBV6-6 to TRBJ2-3; TRBD2 aligns across 9 bases. The CDR3 is 16 amino acids. CDR1 and CDR2 (germline): MNHNY, SVGAGI (reference sequence). J was trimmed by 2 bases and V by 2 bases; bases with no gene match: 5.

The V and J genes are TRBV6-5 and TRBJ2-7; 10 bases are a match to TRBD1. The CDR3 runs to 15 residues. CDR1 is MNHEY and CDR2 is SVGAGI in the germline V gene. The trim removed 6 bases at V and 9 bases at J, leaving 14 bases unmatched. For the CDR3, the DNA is TGTGCCAGCAGCCGAAAAGACAGGGGGCTAAGGGGGCAGTACTTC. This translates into CASSRKDRGLRGQYF.

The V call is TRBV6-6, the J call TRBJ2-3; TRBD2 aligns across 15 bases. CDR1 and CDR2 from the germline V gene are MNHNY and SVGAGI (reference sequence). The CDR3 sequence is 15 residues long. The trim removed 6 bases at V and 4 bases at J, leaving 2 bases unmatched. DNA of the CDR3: TGTGCCAGCAGCTGGACTAGCGGGAGGGCAGATACGCAGTATTTT. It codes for CASSWTSGRADTQYF.

The CDR3, as DNA: TGTGCCAGCAGCTGGGGAACAGAAGGGGGCCAGCCCCAGCATTTT. Protein sequence: CASSWGTEGGQPQHF. The chain recombines TRBV7-9 with TRBJ1-5; 7 nucleotides match TRBD1. The germline V gene has CDR1 SEHNR and CDR2 FQNEAQ (reference sequence). This CDR3 spans 15 amino acids. Trimming at V came to 4 bases and at J to 7 bases, leaving 10 bases not matched to a gene.

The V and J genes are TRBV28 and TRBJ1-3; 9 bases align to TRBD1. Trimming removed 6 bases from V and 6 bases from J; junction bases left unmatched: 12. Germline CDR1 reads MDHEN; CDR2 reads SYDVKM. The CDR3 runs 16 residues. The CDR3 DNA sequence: TGTGCCAGCAGACCGACCGTCCGGACAGGGGCAAACACCATATATTTT. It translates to CASRPTVRTGANTIYF.

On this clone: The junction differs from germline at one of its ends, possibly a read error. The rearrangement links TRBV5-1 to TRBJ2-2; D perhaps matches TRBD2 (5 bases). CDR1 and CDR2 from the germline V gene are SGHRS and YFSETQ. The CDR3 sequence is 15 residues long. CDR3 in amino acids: CASSRSGGFTGELLF. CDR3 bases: TGCGCCAGCAGCCGGAGCGGCGGCTTCACCGGGGAGCTGCTTTTT.

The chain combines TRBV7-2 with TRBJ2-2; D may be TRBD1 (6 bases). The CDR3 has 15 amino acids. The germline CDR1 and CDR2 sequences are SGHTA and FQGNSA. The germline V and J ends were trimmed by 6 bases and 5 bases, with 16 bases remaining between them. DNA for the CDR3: TGTGCCAGCAGTTCCTCCGGGACAAAGACCGGGGAGCTGTTTTTT. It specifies CASSSSGTKTGELFF.

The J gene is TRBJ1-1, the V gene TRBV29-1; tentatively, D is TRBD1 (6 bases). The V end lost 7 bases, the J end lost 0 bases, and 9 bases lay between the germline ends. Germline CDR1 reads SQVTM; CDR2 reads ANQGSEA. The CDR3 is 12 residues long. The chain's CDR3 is CSGYRVNTEAFF. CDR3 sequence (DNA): TGCAGCGGTTACAGGGTGAACACTGAAGCTTTCTTT.

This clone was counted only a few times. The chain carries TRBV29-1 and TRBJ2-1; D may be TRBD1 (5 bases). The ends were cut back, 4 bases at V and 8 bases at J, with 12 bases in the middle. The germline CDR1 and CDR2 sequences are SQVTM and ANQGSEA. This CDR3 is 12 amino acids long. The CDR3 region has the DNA TGCAGCGTTGTTTCAGGGTTCCATGAGCAGTTCTTC. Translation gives CSVVSGFHEQFF.

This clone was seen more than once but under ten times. The CDR3 bases are TGTGCCAGTAGTATAGTTGGACAGCGGCCAAGGACCCAGTACTTC. Its translation: CASSIVGQRPRTQYF. This chain links TRBV19 with TRBJ2-5, with a possible D match to TRBD1 (6 bases). V was trimmed by 1 base and J by 7 bases, leaving 16 bases between them. The germline CDR1 and CDR2 sequences are LNHDA and SQIVND (reference sequence). CDR3 length: 15 residues.

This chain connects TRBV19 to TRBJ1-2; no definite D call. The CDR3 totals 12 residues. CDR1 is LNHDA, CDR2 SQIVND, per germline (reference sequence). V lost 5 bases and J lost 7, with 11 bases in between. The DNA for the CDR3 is TGTGCCAGTAGTGCCGGCGGGAGTGGCTACACCTTC. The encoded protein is CASSAGGSGYTF.